This T cell receptor (beta chain) appears in the sequencing data of a study of technical replicates of blood from a few donors. TCRdb keeps only in-frame clones here, not all; method: immunoSEQ multiplex PCR. Of about 80,000 clones listed, approximately 94% are singletons. Per the germline V gene, CDR1 is MNHEY and CDR2 is SVGAGI. The CDR3 runs 13 residues. V was trimmed by 6 bases and J by 4 bases, leaving 10 bases between them. The gene calls are TRBV6-5 and TRBJ2-1; no reliable D call. The sample was T cells isolated from PBMCs. This clonotype originated in a human donor in good health. The CDR3 spells CASSPNLYNEQFF. The CDR3 DNA follows: TGTGCCAGCAGCCCAAACTTATACAATGAGCAGTTCTTC.